This T cell receptor beta chain originates from a study of blood T cell repertoires in COVID-19. Across the whole study: Spain, Italy and the United States supplied samples that represented acute and convalescent COVID-19. Nucleic acid was either cDNA or gDNA, and it came from T cells, B-cell-depleted T cells, or PBMCs.

Per germline, CDR1 LNHDA and CDR2 SQIVND (reference sequence). There are 15 residues in the CDR3. Germline trimming cut 7 bases from V and 3 bases from J; bases unmatched to any gene: 11. Under the authors' procedure: Amplified reference gene primers provided the basis for estimating nucleated cell counts. Sequencing was performed with immunoSEQ multiplex PCR; in TCRdb, only in-frame clones are kept and a portion is missing. Clone size and V and J calls were adopted from that table, with D and trimming inferred from the DNA. The sample holds over 200,000 clones; around 90% are singletons and the top ten take 10% to 15%.

V and J are TRBV19 and TRBJ2-7; 8 nucleotides line up with TRBD2. Sequencing was done on a sample of peripheral blood. The clonotype comes from a woman between 18 and 29 years old who had recovered from COVID-19. CDR3 sequence reads: CASTETGTRFYEQYF. Written as DNA, the CDR3 is TGTGCCAGTACCGAAACGGGGACTAGGTTCTACGAGCAGTACTTC.